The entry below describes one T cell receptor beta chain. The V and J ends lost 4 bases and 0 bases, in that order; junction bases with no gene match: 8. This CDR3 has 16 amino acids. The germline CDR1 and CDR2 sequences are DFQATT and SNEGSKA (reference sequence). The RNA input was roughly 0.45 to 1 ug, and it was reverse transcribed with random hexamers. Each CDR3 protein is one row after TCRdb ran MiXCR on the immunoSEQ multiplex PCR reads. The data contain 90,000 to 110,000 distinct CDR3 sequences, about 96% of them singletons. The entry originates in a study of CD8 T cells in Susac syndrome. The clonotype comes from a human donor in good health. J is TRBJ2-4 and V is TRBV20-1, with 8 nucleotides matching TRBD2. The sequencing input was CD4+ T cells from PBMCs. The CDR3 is CSATAGRGGAKNIQYF. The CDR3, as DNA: TGCAGTGCTACAGCAGGACGGGGGGGAGCCAAAAACATTCAGTACTTC.